This TCR beta chain derives from a study of regulatory T cells in long-lasting Graves disease. Background on the study: Over 5 years on antithyroid drugs plus positive TSH receptor antibodies marked Graves' disease as persistent. Findings and limits, study-wide: Persistent cases favored TRBV28, TRBJ1-2 and TRBJ2-5. The study found lower TCR diversity in persistent Graves' patients than in newly diagnosed ones.

Regarding time point: persistent/refractory GD, antithyroid drugs over 5 years with positive TRAb. With RNA extracted from PBMCs as input, the TCR library was made. V was clipped by 1 base and J by 4 bases, with 5 bases between them. CDR1 LNHDA and CDR2 SQIVND come from the germline V gene (reference sequence). This CDR3 spans 13 amino acids. This clonotype turned up a few times. The target antigen is unknown. HTBI primers from iRepertoire and Arm-PCR of CDR3 regions yielded the TCR beta libraries. TCRdb fed the multiplex PCR reads into MiXCR, producing one record per CDR3 protein. In the table there are approximately 360,000 distinct CDR3 sequences, approximately 25% of which are singletons.

The source of this sequence is a woman in her forties with Graves disease. The chain combines TRBV19 with TRBJ1-5; D gene uncertain. Sequenced material: peripheral blood mononuclear cells (PBMCs), taken when the disease was refractory, from a patient treated with antithyroid drugs. CDR3 DNA sequence: TGTGCCAGTAGTATAGGGATAAATCAGCCCCAGCATTTT. Protein product: CASSIGINQPQHF.